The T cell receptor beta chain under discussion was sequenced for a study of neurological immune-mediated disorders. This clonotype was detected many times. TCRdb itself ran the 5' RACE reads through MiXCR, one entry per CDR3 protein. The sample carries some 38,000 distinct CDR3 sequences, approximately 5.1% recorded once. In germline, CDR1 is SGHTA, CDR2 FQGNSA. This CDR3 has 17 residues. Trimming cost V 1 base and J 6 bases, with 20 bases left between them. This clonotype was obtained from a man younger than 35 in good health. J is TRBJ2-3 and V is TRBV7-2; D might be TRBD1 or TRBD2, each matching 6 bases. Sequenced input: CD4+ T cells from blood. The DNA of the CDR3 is TGTGCCAGCAGCTTAGTCCCCGAGCGAGGGGGGCGGGATACGCAGTATTTT. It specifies CASSLVPERGGRDTQYF.